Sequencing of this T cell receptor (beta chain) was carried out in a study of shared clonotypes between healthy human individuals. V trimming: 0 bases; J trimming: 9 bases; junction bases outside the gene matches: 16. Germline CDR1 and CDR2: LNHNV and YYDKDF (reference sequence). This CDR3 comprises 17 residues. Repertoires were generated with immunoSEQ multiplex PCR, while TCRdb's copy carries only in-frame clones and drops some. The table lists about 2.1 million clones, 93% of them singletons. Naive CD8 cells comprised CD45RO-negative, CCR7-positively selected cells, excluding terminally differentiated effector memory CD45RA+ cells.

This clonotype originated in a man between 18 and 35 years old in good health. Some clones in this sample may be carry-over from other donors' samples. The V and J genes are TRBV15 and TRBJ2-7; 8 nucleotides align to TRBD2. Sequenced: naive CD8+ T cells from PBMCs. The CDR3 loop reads CATSRDRASGLTWGQYF. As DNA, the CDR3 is TGTGCCACCAGCAGAGATCGCGCTAGCGGGCTGACCTGGGGGCAGTACTTC.